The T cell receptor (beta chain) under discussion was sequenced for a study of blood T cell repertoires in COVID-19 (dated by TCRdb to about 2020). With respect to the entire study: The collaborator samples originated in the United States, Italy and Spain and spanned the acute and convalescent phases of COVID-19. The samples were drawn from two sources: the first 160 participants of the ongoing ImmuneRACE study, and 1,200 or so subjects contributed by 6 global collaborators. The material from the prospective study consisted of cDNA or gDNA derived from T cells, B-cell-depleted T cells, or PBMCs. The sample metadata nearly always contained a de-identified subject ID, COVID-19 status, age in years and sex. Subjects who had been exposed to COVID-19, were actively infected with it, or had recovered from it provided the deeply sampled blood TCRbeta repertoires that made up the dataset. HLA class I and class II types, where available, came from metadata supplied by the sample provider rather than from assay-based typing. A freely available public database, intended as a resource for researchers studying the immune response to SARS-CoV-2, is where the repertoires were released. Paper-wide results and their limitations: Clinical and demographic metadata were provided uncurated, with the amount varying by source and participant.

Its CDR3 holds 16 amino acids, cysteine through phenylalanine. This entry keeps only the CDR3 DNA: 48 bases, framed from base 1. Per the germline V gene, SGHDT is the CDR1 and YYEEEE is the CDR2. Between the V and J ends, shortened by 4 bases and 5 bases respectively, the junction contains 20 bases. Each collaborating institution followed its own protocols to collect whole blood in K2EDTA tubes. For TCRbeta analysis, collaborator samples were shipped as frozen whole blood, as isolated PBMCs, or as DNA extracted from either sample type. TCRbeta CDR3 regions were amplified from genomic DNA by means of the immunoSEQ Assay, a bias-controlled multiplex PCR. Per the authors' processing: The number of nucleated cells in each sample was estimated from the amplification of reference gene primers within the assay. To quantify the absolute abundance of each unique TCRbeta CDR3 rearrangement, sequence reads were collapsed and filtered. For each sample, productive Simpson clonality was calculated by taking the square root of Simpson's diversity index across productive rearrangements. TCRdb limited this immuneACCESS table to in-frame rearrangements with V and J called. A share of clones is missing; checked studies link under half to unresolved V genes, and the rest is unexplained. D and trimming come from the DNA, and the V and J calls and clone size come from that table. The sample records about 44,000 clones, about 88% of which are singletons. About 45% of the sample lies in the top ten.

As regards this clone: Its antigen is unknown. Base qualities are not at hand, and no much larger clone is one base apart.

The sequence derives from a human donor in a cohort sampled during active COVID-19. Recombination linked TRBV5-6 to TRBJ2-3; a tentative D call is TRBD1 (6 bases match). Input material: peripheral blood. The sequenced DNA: TGTGCCAGCAGCCCGGAAGGGACACAGTTTGGAGATACGCAGTATTTT. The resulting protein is CASSPEGTQFGDTQYF.